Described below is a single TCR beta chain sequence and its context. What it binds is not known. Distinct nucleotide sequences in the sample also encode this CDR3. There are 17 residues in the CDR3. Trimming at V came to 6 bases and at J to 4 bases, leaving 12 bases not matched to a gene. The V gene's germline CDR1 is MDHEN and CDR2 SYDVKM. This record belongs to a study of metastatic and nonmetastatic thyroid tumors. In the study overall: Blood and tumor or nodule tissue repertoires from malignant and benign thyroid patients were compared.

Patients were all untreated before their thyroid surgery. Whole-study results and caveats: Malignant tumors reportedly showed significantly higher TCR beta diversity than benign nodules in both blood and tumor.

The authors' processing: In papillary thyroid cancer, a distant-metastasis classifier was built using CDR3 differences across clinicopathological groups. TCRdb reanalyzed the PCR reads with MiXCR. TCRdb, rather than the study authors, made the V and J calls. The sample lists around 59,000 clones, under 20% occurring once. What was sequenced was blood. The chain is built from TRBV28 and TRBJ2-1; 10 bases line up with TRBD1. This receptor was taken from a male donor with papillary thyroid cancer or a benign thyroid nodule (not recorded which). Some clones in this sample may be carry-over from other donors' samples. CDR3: CASSPGQGELSYNEQFF. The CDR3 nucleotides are TGTGCCAGCAGCCCAGGACAGGGGGAATTGTCATACAATGAGCAGTTCTTC.